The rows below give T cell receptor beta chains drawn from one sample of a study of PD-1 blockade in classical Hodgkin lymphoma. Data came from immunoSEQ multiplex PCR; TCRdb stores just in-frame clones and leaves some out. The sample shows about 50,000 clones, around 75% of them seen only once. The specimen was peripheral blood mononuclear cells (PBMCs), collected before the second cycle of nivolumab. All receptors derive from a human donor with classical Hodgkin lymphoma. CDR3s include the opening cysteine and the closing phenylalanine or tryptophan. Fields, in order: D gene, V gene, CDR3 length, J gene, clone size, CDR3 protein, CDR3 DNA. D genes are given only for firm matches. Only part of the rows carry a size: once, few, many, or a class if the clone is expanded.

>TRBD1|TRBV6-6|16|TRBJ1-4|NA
CASSYSSQGAGEKLFF
TGTGCCAGCAGTTACTCCTCACAGGGGGCGGGTGAAAAACTGTTTTTT
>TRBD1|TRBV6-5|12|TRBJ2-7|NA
CASRQGFGEQYF
TGTGCCAGCCGACAGGGATTTGGCGAGCAGTACTTC
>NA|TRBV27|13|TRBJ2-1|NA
CASSLVGGSEQFF
TGTGCCAGCAGTTTAGTAGGGGGGAGCGAGCAGTTCTTC
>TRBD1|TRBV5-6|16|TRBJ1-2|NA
CASSLDQGVPHYGYTF
TGTGCCAGCAGCTTGGATCAGGGGGTTCCCCACTATGGCTACACCTTC
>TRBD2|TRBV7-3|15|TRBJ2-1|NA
CASSLSSGRNNEQFF
TGTGCCAGCAGCTTAAGTAGCGGGAGGAACAATGAGCAGTTCTTC
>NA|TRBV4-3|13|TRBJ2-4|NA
CASSPQAGGIQYF
TGCGCCAGCAGCCCACAAGCCGGAGGGATTCAGTACTTC
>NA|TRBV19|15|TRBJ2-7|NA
CASSIVGGETYEQYF
TGTGCCAGTAGTATAGTGGGAGGCGAGACCTACGAGCAGTACTTC
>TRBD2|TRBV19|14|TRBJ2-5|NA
CASSTLLAGETQYF
TGTGCCAGTAGTACACTACTAGCGGGAGAGACCCAGTACTTC
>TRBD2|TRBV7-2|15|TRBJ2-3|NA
CASSLSGGSTDTQYF
TGTGCCAGCAGCCTTAGCGGGGGGAGCACAGATACGCAGTATTTT
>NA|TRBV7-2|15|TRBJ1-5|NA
CASSFVVNSNQPQHF
TGTGCCAGCAGCTTTGTGGTCAATAGCAATCAGCCCCAGCATTTT
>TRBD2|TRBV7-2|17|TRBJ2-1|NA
CASSFTGLAGGLGEQFF
TGTGCCAGCAGCTTCACCGGACTAGCGGGAGGGCTAGGTGAGCAGTTCTTC
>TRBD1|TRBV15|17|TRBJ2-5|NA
CATSSDLGQGRRETQYF
TGTGCCACCAGCAGCGACCTAGGACAGGGGAGGAGGGAGACCCAGTACTTC
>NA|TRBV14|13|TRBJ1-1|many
CASSQELNTEAFF
TGTGCCAGCAGCCAAGAGTTGAACACTGAAGCTTTCTTT
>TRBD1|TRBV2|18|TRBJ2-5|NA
CASSQRTGGPSLGETQYF
TGTGCCAGCAGTCAGCGGACAGGGGGCCCCAGTTTGGGTGAGACCCAGTACTTC
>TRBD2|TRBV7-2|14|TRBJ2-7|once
CASSSGLVYYEQYF
TGTGCCAGCAGCTCGGGACTAGTTTACTACGAGCAGTACTTC
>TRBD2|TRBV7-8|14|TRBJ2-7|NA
CASSLGGGPYEQYF
TGTGCCAGCAGCTTAGGCGGGGGTCCCTACGAGCAGTACTTC
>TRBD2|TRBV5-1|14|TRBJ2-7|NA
CASSLGGGDHEQYF
TGCGCCAGCAGCTTGGGGGGAGGGGACCACGAGCAGTACTTC
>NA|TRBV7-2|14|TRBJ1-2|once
CASSLAPEGQGYTF
TGTGCCAGCAGCTTAGCTCCTGAGGGGCAGGGCTACACCTTC
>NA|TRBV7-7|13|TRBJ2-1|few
CASSTRDSNEQFF
TGTGCTAGCAGCACCCGGGACTCCAATGAGCAGTTCTTC
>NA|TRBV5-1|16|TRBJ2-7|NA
CASSTLESGTLYEQYF
TGCGCCAGCAGCACCTTAGAATCCGGGACTCTCTACGAGCAGTACTTC
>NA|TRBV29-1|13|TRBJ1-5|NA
CSVVSGGNQPQHF
TGCAGCGTTGTGTCTGGAGGCAATCAGCCCCAGCATTTT
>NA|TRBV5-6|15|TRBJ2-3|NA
CASSLVGGATDTQYF
TGTGCCAGCAGCTTGGTAGGGGGGGCCACAGATACGCAGTATTTT
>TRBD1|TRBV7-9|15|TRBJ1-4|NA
CASSLLAGGQEKLFF
TGTGCCAGCAGCTTACTGGCAGGGGGCCAGGAAAAACTGTTTTTT